This T cell receptor (beta chain) was recorded in a study of blood T cell repertoires in COVID-19. Study-level background: Some COVID-19 samples were acute and others convalescent; all came from the United States, Italy and Spain.

Enrollment of patients from Seattle took place during active infection, with longitudinal follow-up. Profiling relied on immunoSEQ multiplex PCR, and the TCRdb table lists in-frame clones only, not all of them. The sample holds about 49,000 clones, about 87% seen once. The CDR3 loop spans 15 amino acids. Trimming pared 3 bases from V and 3 bases from J, leaving 16 bases between. The germline gives CDR1 SGHRS, CDR2 YFSETQ. This chain uses TRBV5-1 with TRBJ2-7; weak D call: TRBD2 (6 bases). Input material: peripheral blood. The receptor's source is a woman older than 75 with COVID-19, enrolled during active disease. The CDR3 nucleotides are TGCGCCAGCAGCTCCCGAGGCGGGGAAAACTACGAGCAGTACTTC. Translation gives CASSSRGGENYEQYF.